This TCR beta chain was obtained from a study of T and B cells in COVID-19 patients. Study background: In the active-infection cohort, about 90% of the 20 patients had comorbidities linked to unfavorable COVID-19 outcome.

BIOMED2 TRB-A/B primer pools were used in multiplex TRB PCR. TCRdb re-derived calls from the multiplex PCR reads in MiXCR, one entry per CDR3 protein. The sample lists thousands of distinct CDR3 sequences, approximately 30% occurring once. V was pared by 3 bases and J by 2 bases, with 12 bases between. In germline, CDR1 is SQVTM, CDR2 ANQGSEA. This CDR3 contains 14 residues. TRB was amplified from around 230-520 ng of blood genomic DNA. In its sample, this clonotype ranks as medium-sized. The antigen is unknown. Whole-study findings and limits: Patients with COVID-19 reportedly showed strongly skewed T cell receptor beta variable and joining gene usage.

The V call is TRBV29-1, the J call TRBJ2-3; D is possibly TRBD1 or TRBD2 (7 bases each). This clonotype was obtained from a human donor with active COVID-19. Source material: blood. CDR3 loop: CSVDRGGVTDTQYF. CDR3 bases: TGCAGCGTTGACAGGGGGGGAGTCACAGATACGCAGTATTTT.